This T cell receptor (beta chain) was obtained from a study of beta chain features in type 1 diabetes. The whole isolated RNA underwent reverse transcription, so sequencing captured expressed TCRB transcripts. Sequencing used immunoSEQ multiplex PCR; TCRdb keeps in-frame clones, though not all of them. The sample lists approximately 730,000 clones; roughly 12% were seen once. Findings of the study overall: Type 1 diabetes patients had moderately but significantly shorter TCRB CDR3s in all four CD4+ subsets.

The CDR3 runs 16 residues. Between the trimmed V and J ends, which lost 2 bases and 0 bases, there was a span of 11 bases. Looked up from germline, CDR1 is KGHSH and CDR2 is LQKENI. This clone was observed a handful of times. What it binds is unknown. The V call is TRBV18, the J call TRBJ1-3; D is ambiguous. The receptor comes from a man between 18 and 29 years old with type 1 diabetes. The sample was naive CD4+ T cells from blood. The CDR3 protein is CASSPEPALSGNTIYF. The DNA of the CDR3 is TGTGCCAGCTCACCAGAGCCAGCCCTCTCTGGAAACACCATATATTTT.